A single sample is the source of the 23 T cell receptor beta chains below, sequenced in a study of blood T cell repertoires in COVID-19. Generated by immunoSEQ multiplex PCR, the TCRdb table keeps only in-frame clones and is missing some. Altogether 200,000 to 300,000 clones are present, 86% being singletons, with the ten largest covering about 2.7%. Sequenced sample: PBMCs or T cells enriched from blood (not recorded which). Source of these receptors: a woman under 30 who had recovered from COVID-19.

The rearrangement uses TRBV5-1 and TRBJ2-5; TRBD2 aligns across 12 bases. Germline V lookup: CDR1 SGHRS, CDR2 YFSETQ. The CDR3 length is 22 residues. V lost 1 base to trimming and J lost 0 bases; unmatched junction nucleotides: 19. Here the CDR3 DNA reads TGCGCCAGCAGCTTGTGGAGCCTCGGACTAGCGGGGACCCACTTCTACCAAGAGACCCAGTACTTC. Its translation is CASSLWSLGLAGTHFYQETQYF.

The chain recombines TRBV27 with TRBJ1-5; 8 bases are shared with TRBD1. J was trimmed by 7 bases and V by 5 bases; bases with no gene match: 10. Per the germline V gene, CDR1 is MNHEY and CDR2 is SMNVEV (reference sequence). The CDR3 contains 15 residues. CDR3 coding DNA: TGTGCCAGCAGTCCTGGACAGGGAGGGACACAGCCCCAGCATTTT. Encoded protein: CASSPGQGGTQPQHF.

V is TRBV2 and J is TRBJ1-1, with 11 bases lining up with TRBD1. Trimming removed 10 bases from V and 1 base from J; junction bases left unmatched: 5. This CDR3 comprises 14 residues. Germline-derived CDR1 and CDR2 are SNHLY and FYNNEI. The CDR3 nucleotides read TGTGCCAAGGACAGGGGGCTGGGGAACACTGAAGCTTTCTTT. It translates to CAKDRGLGNTEAFF.

The CDR3 coding sequence is TGTGCCAGCACCGCGCCGACTTTGAACACTGAAGCTTTCTTT. This translates into CASTAPTLNTEAFF. The chain couples TRBV2 to TRBJ1-1; no clear D. The CDR3 runs 14 residues. V dropped 7 bases and J dropped 0 bases, with 12 bases sitting between them. Germline CDR1 reads SNHLY; CDR2 reads FYNNEI. Full variable domain (remainder filled in from reference TRBV2 and TRBJ1-1): EPEVTQTPSHQVTQMGQEVILRCVPISNHLYFYWYRQILGQKVEFLVSFYNNEISEKSEIFDDQFSVERPDGSNFTLKIRSTKLEDSAMYFCASTAPTLNTEAFFGQGTRLTVV.

V and J are TRBV4-3 and TRBJ2-3; 7 bases fit TRBD2. The V gene's germline CDR1 is LGHNA and CDR2 YSLEER. The CDR3 length is 16 residues. Losses at the gene ends were 0 bases for V and 7 bases for J; bases not matched to a gene: 10. The CDR3 DNA reads as TGCGCCAGCAGCCAAGATAGTGGCGGGGGTATGAATACGCAGTATTTT. It encodes CASSQDSGGGMNTQYF.

The rearrangement links TRBV3-1 (or the pseudogene TRBV3-2) to TRBJ2-7; 10 positions agree with TRBD1. Per the germline V gene, CDR1 is LGHDT and CDR2 is YNNKEL (reference sequence). With 2 bases clipped from V and 2 bases from J, the junction kept 6 bases outside the gene matches. This CDR3 is built from 16 residues. CDR3 DNA sequence: TGTGCCAGCAGCCAACTCCGGGACAGGGGACCCTACGAGCAGTACTTC. Translation: CASSQLRDRGPYEQYF.

The chain is built from TRBV7-2 and TRBJ1-2; D unclear. In germline, CDR1 is SGHTA, CDR2 FQGNSA. The V gene lost 5 bases and the J gene lost 7 bases, with 11 bases spanning the gap. This CDR3 is 12 amino acids long. The CDR3 protein is CASSPFGSGYTF. In DNA, the CDR3 is TGTGCCAGCAGCCCCTTTGGCAGTGGCTACACCTTC.

This clone was detected only a few times. V usage is TRBV19 and J usage is TRBJ1-3, with a possible D match to TRBD1 (5 bases). The CDR3 is 16 residues long. The V end lost 2 bases, the J end lost 1 base, and 12 bases lay between the germline ends. Germline V lookup: CDR1 LNHDA, CDR2 SQIVND (reference sequence). The CDR3 nucleotides are TGTGCCAGTAGTATACGGGGGGTCGTATCTGGAAACACCATATATTTT. Translation gives CASSIRGVVSGNTIYF.

The chain couples TRBV7-9 to TRBJ1-1; D ambiguous. The germline gives CDR1 SEHNR, CDR2 FQNEAQ (reference sequence). Trimming pared 5 bases from V and 1 base from J, leaving 17 bases between. The CDR3 is 16 residues long. The CDR3 region is CASSHLTMAENTEAFF. CDR3 DNA sequence: TGTGCCAGCAGCCACCTGACTATGGCAGAGAACACTGAAGCTTTCTTT.

CDR3 residues: CASSHSGTGGLFYGYTF. DNA of the CDR3: TGCGCCAGCAGCCACTCGGGGACAGGGGGACTCTTCTATGGCTACACCTTC. The chain employs TRBV4-1 and TRBJ1-2; 11 positions match TRBD1. The CDR3 is 17 residues long. Germline CDR1 MGHRA, CDR2 YSYEKL. Trimming took 3 bases from V and 4 from J; bases not matched to a gene: 10.

The V gene is TRBV3-1 (or the pseudogene TRBV3-2), the J gene TRBJ1-5; 9 bases are a match to TRBD1. From germline, CDR1 is LGHDT and CDR2 YNNKEL (reference sequence). CDR3 size: 13 residues. V dropped 3 bases and J dropped 15; count of bases not matched to a gene: 9. The CDR3 is CASSQDRQGGRHF. The CDR3 DNA sequence: TGTGCCAGCAGCCAGGATCGACAGGGGGGCCGGCATTTT.

The rearrangement joins TRBV5-3 to TRBJ1-2; 10 positions match TRBD1. TRBV5-3 is given ORF status, its function remaining uncertain. CDR3 length: 15 amino acids. Trimming cost V 4 bases and J 7 bases; bases outside gene matches: 10. CDR3 DNA sequence: TGTGCCAGAAGCCAAAGGGACAGGGGTTTCTCTGGCTACACCTTC. Its translation is CARSQRDRGFSGYTF.

The chain employs TRBV19 and TRBJ1-6; 7 positions agree with TRBD1. The CDR3 has 14 amino acids. J was trimmed by 8 bases and V by 6 bases; bases with no gene match: 7. Germline V lookup: CDR1 LNHDA, CDR2 SQIVND (reference sequence). The CDR3, as DNA: TGTGCCAGTAGATTCCGACAGGGCGATTCACCCCTCCACTTT. It codes for CASRFRQGDSPLHF. Filled out from reference TRBV19 and TRBJ1-6, the complete variable domain reads DGGITQSPKYLFRKEGQNVTLSCEQNLNHDAMYWYRQDPGQGLRLIYYSQIVNDFQKGDIAEGYSVSREKKESFPLTVTSAQKNPTAFYLCASRFRQGDSPLHFGNGTRLTVT.

With regard to this clone: This could be a read error, since a much larger clone is one nucleotide away. Different DNA sequences within this sample yield the same CDR3. The V call is TRBV28, the J call TRBJ1-4, with D tentatively TRBD1 (5 bases). Germline CDR1 and CDR2: MDHEN and SYDVKM. This CDR3 contains 16 residues. V lost 2 bases and J lost 7, with 17 bases in between. The CDR3 sequence: CASSLGTDGRGEKLFF. CDR3 bases: TGTGCCAGCAGTTTAGGCACCGACGGGAGGGGTGAAAAACTGTTTTTT.

The chain uses TRBV7-9 and TRBJ2-7; 7 bases map to TRBD1. CDR3 length equals 14 residues. Unmatched junction bases numbered 7, after V lost 5 bases and J lost 3 bases. The V gene's germline CDR1 is SEHNR and CDR2 FQNEAQ (reference sequence). The CDR3: CASSPTGMGYEQYF. CDR3 coding DNA: TGTGCCAGCAGCCCGACAGGGATGGGCTACGAGCAGTACTTC.

This sequence joins TRBV5-6 and TRBJ1-5, with TRBD1 identical over 9 bases. The J segment lost 3 bases and the V segment lost 4 bases, leaving 2 bases of the junction unmatched. This CDR3 contains 14 residues. The germline CDR1 and CDR2 sequences are SGHDT and YYEEEE. CDR3 sequence (DNA): TGTGCCAGCAGCGGGACAGGGTCCAATCAGCCCCAGCATTTT. Translating gives CASSGTGSNQPQHF.

This chain connects TRBV29-1 to TRBJ2-1; the match to TRBD1 covers 7 bases. This CDR3 comprises 11 residues. From germline, CDR1 is SQVTM and CDR2 ANQGSEA. V was clipped by 7 bases and J by 11 bases; unmatched bases: 8. The CDR3 sequence is CSGMTGFKQFF. The CDR3 nucleotides are TGCAGCGGGATGACAGGGTTTAAGCAGTTCTTC.

The V and J genes are TRBV5-8 and TRBJ2-1; TRBD2 matches at 10 bases. The CDR3 contains 15 residues. Unmatched junction bases numbered 5, after V lost 4 bases and J lost 4 bases. CDR1 and CDR2 from the germline V gene are SGHTS and YDEGEE. The DNA for the CDR3 is TGTGCCAGCAGCCGCGGACTAGCGGCTTACAATGAGCAGTTCTTC. It translates to CASSRGLAAYNEQFF.

This chain links TRBV27 with TRBJ2-2; 8 bases map to TRBD2. Germline values: CDR1 MNHEY, CDR2 SMNVEV (reference sequence). This CDR3 has 15 residues. V shed 3 bases, J shed 5 bases, and the junction held 5 bases outside the gene matches. The CDR3: CASSFGRGVTGELFF. CDR3 in DNA: TGTGCCAGCAGTTTCGGGCGGGGGGTAACCGGGGAGCTGTTTTTT.

The V gene is TRBV9, the J gene TRBJ2-3, with 11 bases lining up with TRBD2. The V gene end was trimmed by 4 bases and the J gene end by 2 bases; junction bases not matched to a gene: 6. This CDR3 region has 16 residues. Germline V lookup: CDR1 SGDLS, CDR2 YYNGEE. Written as DNA, the CDR3 is TGTGCCAGCAGCTTTAGCGGGGGGGACTCCACAGATACGCAGTATTTT. This codes for CASSFSGGDSTDTQYF. The full variable domain, with the rest looked up from reference TRBV9 and TRBJ2-3, is DSGVTQTPKHLITATGQRVTLRCSPRSGDLSVYWYQQSLDQGLQFLIQYYNGEERAKGNILERFSAQQFPDLHSELNLSSLELGDSALYFCASSFSGGDSTDTQYFGPGTRLTVL.

V usage is TRBV7-2 and J usage is TRBJ1-6; 8 bases align to TRBD1. CDR1 and CDR2 (germline): SGHTA, FQGNSA. V lost 1 base to trimming and J lost 4 bases; unmatched junction nucleotides: 6. This CDR3 comprises 17 residues. The CDR3 sequence: CASSLGTGFGYNSPLHF. For the CDR3, the DNA is TGTGCCAGCAGCTTAGGGACAGGGTTTGGTTATAATTCACCCCTCCACTTT.

This clone was picked up one time. This rearrangement joins TRBV13 to TRBJ1-2; 7 bases map to TRBD1. The CDR3 extends over 14 amino acids. With V trimmed by 5 bases and J by 8 bases, 11 bases remained unmatched. Germline V gene sequence: CDR1 PRHDT, CDR2 FYEKMQ (reference sequence). The CDR3: CASSRLGQSRGYTF. Here the CDR3 DNA reads TGTGCCAGCAGCCGACTGGGACAGTCGAGAGGCTACACCTTC.

The chain has TRBV7-2 and TRBJ2-3, with 8 bases aligning to TRBD2. Germline-derived CDR1 and CDR2 are SGHTA and FQGNSA. This CDR3 region has 18 residues. J lost 0 bases, V lost 2 bases, and 10 bases had no gene match. In DNA, the CDR3 is TGTGCCAGCAGCTTATGGCCCCGAACGGGGGGGAGCACAGATACGCAGTATTTT. Protein: CASSLWPRTGGSTDTQYF.